A selection of T cell receptor beta chains follows, all from one sample in a study of T cells in Graves' hyperthyroidism and ophthalmopathy. TCRdb fed the multiplex PCR reads into MiXCR, producing one record per CDR3 protein. The sample lists roughly 260,000 distinct CDR3 sequences, about 14% seen once, with about 14% in the top ten. Sequencing used blood. These receptors were collected from a woman aged 40 to 55 with Graves' hyperthyroidism that later progressed to Graves' ophthalmopathy. Both conserved end residues are part of each CDR3. The order of the fields is D gene, V gene, J gene, clone size, CDR3 DNA, CDR3 protein. D genes are given only for firm matches. Only part of the rows carry a size: once, few, many, or a class if the clone is expanded.

D: NA
V: TRBV7-8
J: TRBJ2-1
size: many
DNA: TGTGCCAGCAGCGGCATTAATGAGCAGTTCTTC
CDR3: CASSGINEQFF

D: TRBD2
V: TRBV20-1
J: TRBJ2-7
size: few
DNA: TGCAGTGCTAGAGGCGTGACTAGCGGGGGCGGGGAGCAGTACTTC
CDR3: CSARGVTSGGGEQYF

D: NA
V: TRBV5-5
J: TRBJ1-5
size: many
DNA: TGTGCCAGCAGCTCCGCCAGAATCAATCAGCCCCAGCATTTT
CDR3: CASSSARINQPQHF

D: NA
V: TRBV12-3/TRBV12-4
J: TRBJ1-1
size: many
DNA: TGTGCCAGCAGTTTAACGGAGGACACTGAAGCTTTCTTT
CDR3: CASSLTEDTEAFF

D: NA
V: TRBV2
J: TRBJ2-3
size: many
DNA: TGTGCCAGCAGTCCGGACGGGCTGGGCACAGATACGCAGTATTTT
CDR3: CASSPDGLGTDTQYF

D: NA
V: TRBV12-3/TRBV12-4
J: TRBJ1-4
size: many
DNA: TGTGCCAGCAGTTTCGGGGGCGAAAAACTGTTTTTT
CDR3: CASSFGGEKLFF

D: NA
V: TRBV18
J: TRBJ1-4
size: many
DNA: TGTGCCAGCTCACCCAGTTGGAGCCATAATGAAAAACTGTTTTTT
CDR3: CASSPSWSHNEKLFF

D: NA
V: TRBV25-1
J: TRBJ2-1
size: many
DNA: TGTGCCAGCAGTGGGGAGGTTCCCGGCAATGAGCAGTTCTTC
CDR3: CASSGEVPGNEQFF

D: NA
V: TRBV28
J: TRBJ1-6
size: many
DNA: TGTGCCAGCCAGTGGCAGCCCAATTCACCCCTCCACTTT
CDR3: CASQWQPNSPLHF

D: NA
V: TRBV7-9
J: TRBJ2-3
size: many
DNA: TGTGCCAGCAGCTCGTATCACGGACAGGATACGCAGTATTTT
CDR3: CASSSYHGQDTQYF

D: TRBD1
V: TRBV20-1
J: TRBJ1-1
size: many
DNA: TGCAGTGCTAGAAAAACGACAGGGCCAGCTTTCTTT
CDR3: CSARKTTGPAFF

D: TRBD2
V: TRBV20-1
J: TRBJ2-1
size: NA
DNA: TGCAGTGCAAAGACTAGCGGGAGGGCCTCCTACAATGAGCAGTTCTTC
CDR3: CSAKTSGRASYNEQFF

D: NA
V: TRBV30
J: TRBJ2-1
size: many
DNA: TGTGCCTGGAGGACCGGGGGTCTATCCACCAATGAGCAGTTCTTC
CDR3: CAWRTGGLSTNEQFF

D: NA
V: TRBV27
J: TRBJ1-5
size: many
DNA: TGTGCCAGCACCTCGACCGGGGATCAGCCCCAGCATTTT
CDR3: CASTSTGDQPQHF

D: TRBD1
V: TRBV3-1
J: TRBJ2-5
size: many
DNA: TGTGCCAGCAGCCAAGGACAGGGGAGTGCGGTGACCCAGTACTTC
CDR3: CASSQGQGSAVTQYF

D: NA
V: TRBV18
J: TRBJ2-1
size: many
DNA: TGTGCCAGCTCACCACCGTTCAGTAGCTCCTACAATGAGCAGTTCTTC
CDR3: CASSPPFSSSYNEQFF

D: TRBD1
V: TRBV19
J: TRBJ1-5
size: many
DNA: TGTGCCAGTAGTATAGATCCTCCCCGGGACAGAAATCAGCCCCAGCATTTT
CDR3: CASSIDPPRDRNQPQHF

D: NA
V: TRBV9
J: TRBJ2-5
size: many
DNA: TGTGCCAGCAGCGACGGAGTCCAAGAGACCCAGTACTTC
CDR3: CASSDGVQETQYF

D: NA
V: TRBV28
J: TRBJ2-3
size: many
DNA: TGTGCCAGCAGTCCTGACCGTGCAGATACGCAGTATTTT
CDR3: CASSPDRADTQYF

D: NA
V: TRBV7-3
J: TRBJ2-7
size: many
DNA: TGTGCCAGCAGCTTTATCCAGGGCTACGAGCAGTACTTC
CDR3: CASSFIQGYEQYF

D: TRBD1
V: TRBV9
J: TRBJ2-1
size: few
DNA: TGTGCCAGCAGCGTAGCTACGGACAGGGTCTACAATGAGCAGTTCTTC
CDR3: CASSVATDRVYNEQFF

D: TRBD2
V: TRBV6-1
J: TRBJ2-1
size: many
DNA: TGTGCCAGCAGTTACGGGGCGGGAGGGCCGGAGAATGAGCAGTTCTTC
CDR3: CASSYGAGGPENEQFF

D: NA
V: TRBV4-2
J: TRBJ1-4
size: few
DNA: TGTGCCAGCAGCCAAGAGGAGGACTTCGCCGAAAAACTGTTTTTT
CDR3: CASSQEEDFAEKLFF

D: TRBD1
V: TRBV7-9
J: TRBJ1-2
size: many
DNA: TGTGCCAGCAGCTCCACGCTAACCGGGACAGAGGGCTACACCTTC
CDR3: CASSSTLTGTEGYTF

D: NA
V: TRBV5-1
J: TRBJ2-7
size: few
DNA: TGCGCCAGCAGCTTGGCCGCGGTAGCCTACGAGCAGTACTTC
CDR3: CASSLAAVAYEQYF

D: NA
V: TRBV28
J: TRBJ2-5
size: many
DNA: TGTGCCAGCACCTGGGGGGGCCCAAGAGAGACCCAGTACTTC
CDR3: CASTWGGPRETQYF

D: NA
V: TRBV6-1
J: TRBJ2-5
size: many
DNA: TGTGCCAGCAGTGGCGGGACAGCGCGGGAGACCCAGTACTTC
CDR3: CASSGGTARETQYF

D: NA
V: TRBV29-1
J: TRBJ1-3
size: many
DNA: TGCAGCGGCTCCGCAGCCCTGGGAGGAAACACCATATATTTT
CDR3: CSGSAALGGNTIYF

D: TRBD2
V: TRBV28
J: TRBJ2-7
size: many
DNA: TGTGCCGCAAAGGGCGGGAGGTCGGGTGCGAGCTCCTACGAGCAGTACTTC
CDR3: CAAKGGRSGASSYEQYF

D: NA
V: TRBV11-2
J: TRBJ2-5
size: NA
DNA: TGTGCCAGCAGCCTAGCTTTACAGAGACAAGAGACCCAGTACTTC
CDR3: CASSLALQRQETQYF

D: NA
V: TRBV5-1
J: TRBJ2-1
size: NA
DNA: TGCGCCAGCTGCAAATCAGGGTCCGCGGGCGTATACGATGAGCAGTTCTTC
CDR3: CASCKSGSAGVYDEQFF

D: NA
V: TRBV15
J: TRBJ1-6
size: many
DNA: TGTGCCACCAGCAGAGATGGCAGGGGCAATTCACCCCTCCACTTT
CDR3: CATSRDGRGNSPLHF

D: TRBD2
V: TRBV5-4
J: TRBJ2-1
size: many
DNA: TGTGCCAGCAGCTTGGGGCGCGGGAGTTTTGAGCAGTTCTTC
CDR3: CASSLGRGSFEQFF

D: TRBD1
V: TRBV28
J: TRBJ1-2
size: NA
DNA: TGTGCCAGCAGTGGACTGGGACAGGGAGAGATGGGCTACACCTTC
CDR3: CASSGLGQGEMGYTF

D: NA
V: TRBV20-1
J: TRBJ2-7
size: few
DNA: TGCAGTGCTGGAGGGGGGGGGGTCTACGAGCAGTACTTC
CDR3: CSAGGGGVYEQYF

D: NA
V: TRBV6-5
J: TRBJ1-2
size: many
DNA: TGTGCCAGCAGTTACTCGACAAGGGCACAAGGCTACACCTTC
CDR3: CASSYSTRAQGYTF

D: TRBD1
V: TRBV18
J: TRBJ1-1
size: many
DNA: TGTGCCAGCTCACCACGGACAGGACCTAACACTGAAGCTTTCTTT
CDR3: CASSPRTGPNTEAFF

D: NA
V: TRBV2
J: TRBJ2-5
size: many
DNA: TGTGCCAGCAGCGGTGATAGGGAGAAAGTACAAGAGACCCAGTACTTC
CDR3: CASSGDREKVQETQYF

D: TRBD1
V: TRBV12-3/TRBV12-4
J: TRBJ1-5
size: many
DNA: TGTGCCAGCAGTTACGGTGACGGACAGGGGGCACAGCCCCAGCATTTT
CDR3: CASSYGDGQGAQPQHF

D: TRBD2
V: TRBV20-1
J: TRBJ2-3
size: many
DNA: TGCAGTGCTAGAGATCCCCTCTGGGGAGTAGCGGGGTCCACAGATACGCAGTATTTT
CDR3: CSARDPLWGVAGSTDTQYF

D: NA
V: TRBV11-2
J: TRBJ2-1
size: many
DNA: TGTGCCAGCAGCTTATACCGTAACAGAAATGAGCAGTTCTTC
CDR3: CASSLYRNRNEQFF

D: TRBD2
V: TRBV18
J: TRBJ2-7
size: many
DNA: TGTGCCAGCTCACCAGCCCTAGCGGATGACGAGCAGTACTTC
CDR3: CASSPALADDEQYF

D: NA
V: TRBV6-1
J: TRBJ2-3
size: many
DNA: TGTGCCAGCAGTCCGACAGGTACCACAGATACGCAGTATTTT
CDR3: CASSPTGTTDTQYF

D: NA
V: TRBV5-1
J: TRBJ1-4
size: many
DNA: TGCGCCAGCAGCTTGGCCGGCAGCCGTAATGAAAAACTGTTTTTT
CDR3: CASSLAGSRNEKLFF

D: TRBD2
V: TRBV28
J: TRBJ2-3
size: many
DNA: TGTGCCAGCAGTTTACTTGGACTAGCGGCCACAGATACGCAGTATTTT
CDR3: CASSLLGLAATDTQYF

D: NA
V: TRBV11-2
J: TRBJ2-1
size: many
DNA: TGTGCCAGCAGCTTAGGAGAGCAGTTCTTC
CDR3: CASSLGEQFF

D: NA
V: TRBV20-1
J: TRBJ1-2
size: many
DNA: TGCAGTGCTAGAGATGGCAAAGGGGTCAGGAACTATGGCTACACCTTC
CDR3: CSARDGKGVRNYGYTF

D: TRBD1
V: TRBV7-9
J: TRBJ2-5
size: many
DNA: TGTGCCAGCAGCGGGGGGGGGACAGGGAGACAAGAGACCCAGTACTTC
CDR3: CASSGGGTGRQETQYF

D: TRBD1
V: TRBV6-1
J: TRBJ1-1
size: many
DNA: TGTGCCAGCAGTGGGACAGGGTCTGAAGCTTTCTTT
CDR3: CASSGTGSEAFF

D: NA
V: TRBV2
J: TRBJ1-2
size: NA
DNA: TGTGCCAGCAGTGACCCCGACAACTATGGCTACACCTTC
CDR3: CASSDPDNYGYTF

D: NA
V: TRBV2
J: TRBJ2-5
size: many
DNA: TGTGCCAGCAGTGAAGATCACCTGGGCCAAGAGACCCAGTACTTC
CDR3: CASSEDHLGQETQYF

D: NA
V: TRBV30
J: TRBJ1-1
size: many
DNA: TGTGCCTGGAGCCCCGAGGCAAGTAAACCTGAAGCTTTCTTT
CDR3: CAWSPEASKPEAFF

D: NA
V: TRBV12-3/TRBV12-4
J: TRBJ2-3
size: many
DNA: TGTGCCAGCAGTTTCCGGGGTGCCACAGATACGCAGTATTTT
CDR3: CASSFRGATDTQYF

D: TRBD2
V: TRBV2
J: TRBJ2-7
size: many
DNA: TGTGCCAGCAGTGAGGGGGCTAGCGGGAGGGCCTACGAGCAGTACTTC
CDR3: CASSEGASGRAYEQYF

D: NA
V: TRBV27
J: TRBJ1-6
size: many
DNA: TGTGCCAGCAGTTTGTCCAGGCCGAGGGGTTCACCCCTCCACTTT
CDR3: CASSLSRPRGSPLHF

D: NA
V: TRBV4-2
J: TRBJ1-4
size: once
DNA: TGTGCCAGCAGGAGAAAGGGGGTAGATGAAAAACTGTTTTTT
CDR3: CASRRKGVDEKLFF

D: NA
V: TRBV4-2
J: TRBJ1-5
size: few
DNA: TGTGCCAGCAGCCAACAGGGAGACAATCAGCCCCAGCATTTT
CDR3: CASSQQGDNQPQHF

D: NA
V: TRBV13
J: TRBJ2-5
size: many
DNA: TGTGCCAGCAGCTTACGGACGGGAGTAATCCAAGAGACCCAGTACTTC
CDR3: CASSLRTGVIQETQYF

D: TRBD1
V: TRBV2
J: TRBJ1-5
size: many
DNA: TGTGCCAGCAGTCAGGAGGGGGCTGGTCAGCCCCAGCATTTT
CDR3: CASSQEGAGQPQHF

D: NA
V: TRBV29-1
J: TRBJ2-7
size: many
DNA: TGCAGCGTTAAGGACCTTTCCTACGAGCAGTACTTC
CDR3: CSVKDLSYEQYF